This T cell receptor (beta chain) was identified in a study of blood T cell repertoires in COVID-19. For the study at large: COVID-19 samples from acute and convalescent phases originated in the United States, Italy and Spain. Sources were T cells, B-cell-depleted T cells, or PBMCs; the material itself was cDNA or gDNA.

CDR1 SGHVS and CDR2 FQNEAQ come from the germline V gene. The V gene lost 5 bases and the J gene lost 2 bases, with 11 bases spanning the gap. This CDR3 has 14 amino acids. Enrolment of Seattle patients took place during active infection, and they were followed longitudinally. Original methodology: Estimation of nucleated cell counts relied on the amplification of reference gene primers. Assay: immunoSEQ multiplex PCR; the TCRdb copy retains only in-frame clones and omits some. V, J and clone size are taken as reported in that table, and D and trimming were inferred from the DNA itself. The table shows 95,000 to 150,000 clones, with around 81% occurring only once.

This receptor was obtained from a man aged 25 to 40 with COVID-19, enrolled during active disease. The sample was peripheral blood. The J gene is TRBJ2-3, the V gene TRBV7-8, with a possible D match to TRBD1 (5 bases). This chain's CDR3 is CASSVREPTDTQYF. CDR3 nucleotide sequence: TGTGCCAGCAGCGTCAGGGAACCCACAGATACGCAGTATTTT.